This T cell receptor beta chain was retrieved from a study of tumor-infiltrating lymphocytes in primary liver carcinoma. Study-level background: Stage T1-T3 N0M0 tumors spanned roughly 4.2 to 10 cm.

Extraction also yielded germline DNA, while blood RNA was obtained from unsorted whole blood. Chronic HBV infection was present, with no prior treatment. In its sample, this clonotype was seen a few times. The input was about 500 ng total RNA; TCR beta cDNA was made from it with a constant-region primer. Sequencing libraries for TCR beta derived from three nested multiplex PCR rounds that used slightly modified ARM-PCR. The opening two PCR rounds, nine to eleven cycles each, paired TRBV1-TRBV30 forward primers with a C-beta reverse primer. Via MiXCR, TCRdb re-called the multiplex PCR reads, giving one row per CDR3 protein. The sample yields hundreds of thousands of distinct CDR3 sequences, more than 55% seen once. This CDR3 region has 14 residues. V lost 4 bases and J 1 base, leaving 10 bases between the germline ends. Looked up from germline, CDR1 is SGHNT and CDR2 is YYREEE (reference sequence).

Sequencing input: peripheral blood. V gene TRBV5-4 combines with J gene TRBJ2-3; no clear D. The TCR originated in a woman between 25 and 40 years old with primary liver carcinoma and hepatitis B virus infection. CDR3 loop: CASSPGPGTDTQYF. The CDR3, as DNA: TGTGCCAGCAGCCCGGGCCCGGGCACAGATACGCAGTATTTT.